Below, 10 T cell receptor beta chains from the same sample are listed, as sequenced in a study of shared clonotypes between healthy human individuals. Sequencing used immunoSEQ multiplex PCR; TCRdb keeps in-frame clones, though not all of them. The data contain some 2,500,000 clones, approximately 94% of them singletons. Sequenced: naive CD4+ T cells from PBMCs. The sample's subset: CD45RA+ positively selected. These receptors all stem from a man between 18 and 35 years old in good health. Some clones in this sample may be carry-over from other donors' samples.

The chain uses TRBV7-3 and TRBJ2-1; D may be TRBD2 (6 bases). Trimming stripped 6 bases from V and 8 bases from J, with 20 bases between. CDR1 SGHTA and CDR2 FQGTGA come from the germline V gene. The CDR3 length is 15 residues. CDR3 residues: CASSFERRGQDEQFF. The CDR3 nucleotides read TGTGCCAGCAGTTTCGAGCGGAGGGGCCAGGATGAGCAGTTCTTC. Filled out from reference TRBV7-3 and TRBJ2-1, the complete variable domain reads GAGVSQTPSNKVTEKGKYVELRCDPISGHTALYWYRQSLGQGPEFLIYFQGTGAADDSGLPNDRFFAVRPEGSVSTLKIQRTERGDSAVYLCASSFERRGQDEQFFGPGTRLTVL.

The chain couples TRBV20-1 to TRBJ2-5; no clear D. Looked up from germline, CDR1 is DFQATT and CDR2 is SNEGSKA (reference sequence). The CDR3 covers 11 residues. V lost 5 bases and J 3 bases, leaving 7 bases between the germline ends. Here the CDR3 DNA reads TGCAGTGCTGCAAAGGAAGAGACCCAGTACTTC. Protein: CSAAKEETQYF.

The chain has TRBV5-4 and TRBJ2-7; 14 nucleotides align to TRBD2. Germline V CDR1 and CDR2: SGHNT, YYREEE (reference sequence). The CDR3 spans 17 residues. Trimming cost V 4 bases and J 2 bases; bases outside gene matches: 8. The CDR3 DNA follows: TGTGCCAGCAGCCGAAAAAAGACTAGCGGGAGGGCCTACGAGCAGTACTTC. The encoded protein is CASSRKKTSGRAYEQYF.

The chain joins TRBV5-4 to TRBJ2-7; TRBD1 matches at 7 bases. The V segment lost 4 bases and the J segment 1 base; nucleotides outside the gene matches: 8. Germline loops: CDR1 SGHNT, CDR2 YYREEE (reference sequence). The CDR3 has 15 residues. The CDR3 DNA is TGTGCCAGCAGCCTCCCCAGGGGGTTGTCCTACGAGCAGTACTTC. Encoded protein: CASSLPRGLSYEQYF.

The chain is built from TRBV9 and TRBJ2-7, with a weak D call TRBD1 (5 bases). The CDR3 extends over 14 amino acids. V was trimmed by 7 bases and J by 5 bases, leaving 19 bases between them. Germline-derived CDR1 and CDR2 are SGDLS and YYNGEE. The CDR3 region has the DNA TGTGCCAGCTTGTCCTCAGAGTGGGGCCACGAGCAGTACTTC. Translating it yields CASLSSEWGHEQYF.

Remarks on this clone: Additional DNA sequences in this sample encode the identical CDR3. The chain is built from TRBV5-1 and TRBJ1-5; D uncertain. Trimming shortened V by 0 bases and J by 3 bases, and 7 bases separated the two germline ends. The CDR3 runs 14 residues. The germline V gene encodes CDR1 SGHRS and CDR2 YFSETQ. In nucleotides, the CDR3 is TGCGCCAGCAGCTTGGGTGGGTCCAATCAGCCCCAGCATTTT. This gives the protein CASSLGGSNQPQHF.

In its sample, this clone was seen once. The V and J genes are TRBV29-1 and TRBJ2-3; D is unclear. The CDR3 is made up of 12 amino acids. Germline lookup yields CDR1 SQVTM and CDR2 ANQGSEA. The V end lost 7 bases, the J end lost 3 bases, and 11 bases lay between the germline ends. CDR3 protein: CSAYRATDTQYF. The CDR3 DNA follows: TGCAGCGCCTACCGGGCAACAGATACGCAGTATTTT.

In this sample, this clone turned up a few times. The sample contains more than one DNA sequence encoding this CDR3. Written as DNA, the CDR3 is TGCGCCAGCAGCTTCGGACAGGGAGGCCAGCCCCAGCATTTT. This translates into CASSFGQGGQPQHF. The rearrangement joins TRBV5-1 to TRBJ1-5; TRBD1 matches at 8 bases. The CDR3 sequence is 14 residues long. The V gene end was trimmed by 2 bases and the J gene end by 7 bases; junction bases not matched to a gene: 5. Per the germline V gene, CDR1 is SGHRS and CDR2 is YFSETQ.

The chain has TRBV7-9 and TRBJ2-1; 11 positions match TRBD2. Germline loops: CDR1 SEHNR, CDR2 FQNEAQ (reference sequence). V dropped 4 bases and J dropped 4; count of bases not matched to a gene: 15. CDR3 length: 19 amino acids. The CDR3 nucleotides read TGTGCCAGCAGCTCCTTGACTAGCGGGACACAACGATCTTACAATGAGCAGTTCTTC. This gives the protein CASSSLTSGTQRSYNEQFF.

The sample holds a few counts of this clone. Other DNA sequences in the same sample also yield this CDR3. This chain uses TRBV5-1 with TRBJ2-2; D possibly corresponds to TRBD1 (5 bases). The CDR3 length is 15 residues. From germline, CDR1 is SGHRS and CDR2 YFSETQ. V was clipped by 2 bases and J by 2 bases, with 10 bases between them. CDR3 bases: TGCGCCAGCAGCTTCGCAGGGCCCAACACCGGGGAGCTGTTTTTT. It encodes CASSFAGPNTGELFF.